Following are 15 T cell receptor beta chains from one sample sequenced in a study of early T cells in non-severe SARS-CoV-2 infection. TCRdb re-analysed the 5' RACE reads in MiXCR, keeping a single row per CDR3 protein. The table lists tens of thousands of distinct CDR3 sequences, around 12% of them singletons, with about 4.2% in the top ten. Material: whole blood. The receptors originated from an adult who was a healthcare worker with PCR-confirmed SARS-CoV-2 infection or an uninfected control (not recorded which).

This clonotype has just a few counts. J is TRBJ1-5 and V is TRBV30; the D gene is possibly TRBD1 (5 bases). Germline values: CDR1 GTSNPN, CDR2 SVGIG (reference sequence). Between the trimmed V and J ends, which lost 0 bases and 7 bases, there was a span of 10 bases. The length of the CDR3 is 13 residues. The CDR3 DNA reads TGTGCCTGGAGTGTAGGCAGGGACCAGCCCCAGCATTTT. Its protein product is CAWSVGRDQPQHF.

This sequence joins TRBV29-1 and TRBJ2-5; no clear D. The CDR3 runs 12 residues. Between the trimmed V and J ends, which lost 4 bases and 4 bases, there was a span of 10 bases. Germline V gives CDR1 SQVTM, CDR2 ANQGSEA. The DNA for the CDR3 is TGCAGCGTTGGAGGAAGAGGAGAGACCCAGTACTTC. It yields the protein CSVGGRGETQYF.

This clonotype was detected only a few times. A junction end diverges from the germline sequence, so it may reflect a read error. The chain carries TRBV12-3 or TRBV12-4 and TRBJ2-7; D is possibly TRBD2 (6 bases). This CDR3 spans 13 amino acids. The CDR3 nucleotides are TGTGCCAGCAGCTTAGCGGAAAACTACGAGCAGTACTTC. Its translation is CASSLAENYEQYF.

This clonotype occurred many times. The rearrangement joins TRBV20-1 to TRBJ2-1, with 8 bases aligning to TRBD2. In germline, CDR1 is DFQATT, CDR2 SNEGSKA (reference sequence). This CDR3 is built from 15 residues. V dropped 3 bases and J dropped 3; count of bases not matched to a gene: 7. The CDR3 loop is CSASSLGGDYNEQFF. The CDR3, as DNA: TGCAGTGCTAGCTCTCTCGGGGGGGACTACAATGAGCAGTTCTTC.

This clonotype was detected many times. The genes are TRBV2 and TRBJ1-5; no clear D gene. The V and J ends lost 1 base and 7 bases respectively, with 5 bases between them. In germline, CDR1 is SNHLY, CDR2 FYNNEI. CDR3 length: 12 residues. Here the CDR3 DNA reads TGTGCCAGCAGTGAAGGGAGGCAGCCCCAGCATTTT. It is translated as CASSEGRQPQHF.

This sequence joins TRBV27 and TRBJ2-5; TRBD2 might be the D (6 bases). CDR1 is MNHEY, CDR2 SMNVEV, per germline (reference sequence). This CDR3 is 15 amino acids long. Trimming left V 4 bases short and J 4 bases short, with 16 bases between. The CDR3 region is CASSYRRLGGETQYF. The CDR3 DNA reads TGTGCCAGCAGTTACCGTAGACTAGGCGGAGAGACCCAGTACTTC.

This clonotype was found many times. The J gene is TRBJ1-6, the V gene TRBV5-6; D might be TRBD1 (6 bases). The V end was cut by 0 bases, the J end by 8 bases, with 18 bases between. The V gene's germline CDR1 is SGHDT and CDR2 YYEEEE. The CDR3 contains 17 residues. The CDR3 coding sequence is TGTGCCAGCAGCTTGGACCGTCTGTCCGGGGGCCATTCACCCCTCCACTTT. Translated, it gives CASSLDRLSGGHSPLHF.

The chain has TRBV11-1 and TRBJ2-7; weak D call: TRBD2 (6 bases). CDR3 length: 14 amino acids. Between the trimmed V and J ends, which lost 4 bases and 6 bases, there was a span of 16 bases. The V gene's germline CDR1 is SGHAT and CDR2 FQDESV (reference sequence). The CDR3 region is CASSSASAGREQYF. CDR3 DNA sequence: TGTGCCAGCAGCTCAGCAAGTGCGGGACGCGAGCAGTACTTC. Combining the CDR3 with reference TRBV11-1 and TRBJ2-7 gives the whole variable domain EAEVAQSPRYKITEKSQAVAFWCDPISGHATLYWYRQILGQGPELLVQFQDESVVDDSQLPKDRFSAERLKGVDSTLKIQPAELGDSAMYLCASSSASAGREQYFGPGTRLTVT.

This clonotype turned up a few times. The chain joins TRBV7-6 to TRBJ2-5, with D perhaps assigned TRBD1 or TRBD2 (5 bases each). V dropped 1 base and J dropped 5 bases, with 11 bases sitting between them. Germline CDR1 and CDR2: SGHVS and FNYEAQ. This CDR3 is built from 14 residues. CDR3 coding DNA: TGTGCCAGCAGCTTAGTGGGGACGGCGGAGACCCAGTACTTC. Translating it yields CASSLVGTAETQYF.

Ten or more counts support this clonotype. The chain employs TRBV6-2 or TRBV6-3 and TRBJ2-7; TRBD1 or TRBD2 may be the D gene (5 bases each). The germline V gene encodes CDR1 MNHEY and CDR2 SVGEGT. V shed 5 bases and J shed 13 bases, with 24 bases lying between them. The CDR3 has 14 residues. The CDR3 nucleotides are TGTGCCAGCAGTGGCCCATGGGGGACCCTACGAGGATACTTC. Its translation: CASSGPWGTLRGYF.

The chain combines TRBV21-1 with TRBJ2-3; the table names TRBD1, a call not compared with the DNA. TRBV21-1 is tagged as a pseudogene. The CDR3 length is 16 residues. CDR3 in amino acids: CASSKVRGKNTDTQYF. CDR3 DNA sequence: TGTGCCAGCAGCAAAGTTCGGGGGAAGAATACAGATACGCAGTATTTT.

The gene calls are TRBV7-6 and TRBJ2-1, with D possibly TRBD2 on 6 matching bases. V lost 5 bases and J 9 bases, leaving 20 bases between the germline ends. This CDR3 contains 15 residues. Germline V gene sequence: CDR1 SGHVS, CDR2 FNYEAQ. CDR3 nucleotides: TGTGCCAGCAGCCAGGGCGCAACGGGAGCGGCTGAGCAGTTCTTC. Translated: CASSQGATGAAEQFF. Full variable domain (outside the CDR3, taken from reference TRBV7-6 and TRBJ2-1): GAGVSQSPRYKVTKRGQDVALRCDPISGHVSLYWYRQALGQGPEFLTYFNYEAQQDKSGLPNDRFSAERPEGSISTLTIQRTEQRDSAMYRCASSQGATGAAEQFFGPGTRLTVL.

J is TRBJ1-2 and V is TRBV29-1; TRBD1 is a possible D gene (6 bases). CDR3 length: 11 residues. Germline V lookup: CDR1 SQVTM, CDR2 ANQGSEA. V lost 4 bases to trimming and J lost 10 bases, with 13 bases between them. CDR3 in amino acids: CSVAGTTFYTF. The CDR3 coding sequence is TGCAGCGTTGCAGGGACAACTTTCTACACCTTC.

In this sample, this clonotype turned up many times. The gene calls are TRBV6-5 and TRBJ2-5; 12 bases fit TRBD2. Germline V gene lookup returns CDR1 MNHEY and CDR2 SVGAGI. CDR3 length: 17 residues. Trimming cost V 2 bases and J 1 base; bases outside gene matches: 5. CDR3 sequence: CASSYPGLAGPQETQYF. In DNA form, the CDR3 reads TGTGCCAGCAGTTACCCTGGACTAGCGGGACCCCAAGAGACCCAGTACTTC.

The sample holds a few counts of this clonotype. The rearrangement joins TRBV9 to TRBJ1-3; no clear D gene. V was cut by 4 bases and J by 0 bases, with 14 bases left in between. Germline CDR1 SGDLS, CDR2 YYNGEE. The CDR3 covers 16 residues. The CDR3 region has the DNA TGTGCCAGCAGCCCCACCCCGTCCAACTCTGGAAACACCATATATTTT. Translation: CASSPTPSNSGNTIYF.